Shown below are 29 T cell receptor beta chains from a single sample sequenced in a study of OX40 agonist ivuxolimab in advanced cancers. TCRdb keeps only in-frame clones here, not all; method: immunoSEQ multiplex PCR. The sample lists about 74,000 clones, approximately 81% seen once, with 2% to 2.5% in the top ten. Material: CD4+ or CD8+ T cells sorted from blood, obtained in a trial of the OX40 agonist ivuxolimab. Source of these receptors: an adult with an advanced solid tumor such as melanoma, head and neck, liver or kidney cancer.

The count of this clone is one. This chain links TRBV4-2 with TRBJ2-3; no firm D call. The germline V gene has CDR1 LGHNA and CDR2 YNFKEQ. Trimming took 0 bases from V and 3 from J, leaving 10 bases between them. The CDR3 contains 15 residues. CDR3 bases: TGTGCCAGCAGCCAAGATCTCGTCGGGACAGATACGCAGTATTTT. Translating gives CASSQDLVGTDTQYF.

This clone turned up a few times. The identical CDR3 is also encoded by other nucleotide sequences in the sample. V usage is TRBV7-2 and J usage is TRBJ2-1; unclear D gene. Germline values: CDR1 SGHTA, CDR2 FQGNSA. This CDR3 contains 9 residues. The V gene lost 3 bases and the J gene lost 10 bases, with 1 base spanning the gap. The CDR3 loop is CASSLEQFF. The CDR3 DNA reads TGTGCCAGCAGCTTGGAGCAGTTCTTC.

The V and J genes are TRBV28 and TRBJ1-5; 11 nucleotides match TRBD1. V lost 4 bases to trimming and J lost 15 bases; unmatched junction nucleotides: 14. Germline loops: CDR1 MDHEN, CDR2 SYDVKM. This CDR3 contains 15 residues. Here the CDR3 DNA reads TGTGCCAGCAGTTCCTCGGACAGGGGGCTTTTTAGTGGGCATTTT. It yields the protein CASSSSDRGLFSGHF.

V usage is TRBV4-1 and J usage is TRBJ2-1; no clear D. Trimming took 1 base from V and 8 from J, leaving 9 bases between them. The CDR3 extends over 13 amino acids. Germline CDR1 MGHRA, CDR2 YSYEKL. Here the CDR3 reads CASSQGTGYEQFF. DNA of the CDR3: TGCGCCAGCAGCCAAGGGACGGGCTATGAGCAGTTCTTC.

V and J are TRBV4-3 and TRBJ1-1; 9 bases map to TRBD1. The CDR3 covers 16 residues. Germline V gene lookup returns CDR1 LGHNA and CDR2 YSLEER. V gave up 1 base and J gave up 1 base; unmatched junction bases: 4. The DNA of the CDR3 is TGCGCCAGCAGCCAAGTGACAGGGGGGACGAACACTGAAGCTTTCTTT. Translation gives CASSQVTGGTNTEAFF.

This clone was seen once. V gene TRBV4-1 combines with J gene TRBJ1-2; D perhaps matches TRBD1 (6 bases). Trimming cost V 2 bases and J 5 bases, with 12 bases left between them. Germline V gene data show CDR1 as MGHRA and CDR2 as YSYEKL. CDR3 length: 14 residues. The CDR3 region is CASSQKQGTYGYTF. In nucleotides, the CDR3 is TGCGCCAGCAGCCAAAAACAGGGTACTTATGGCTACACCTTC.

The chain is built from TRBV6-5 and TRBJ2-1; D is ambiguous. Trimming stripped 2 bases from V and 7 bases from J, with 12 bases between. The CDR3 sequence is 14 residues long. CDR1 is MNHEY, CDR2 SVGAGI, per germline. The CDR3 DNA reads TGTGCCAGCAGTTACGATTTGGTTCGAAATGAGCAGTTCTTC. The encoded protein is CASSYDLVRNEQFF.

The rearrangement uses TRBV2 and TRBJ1-1, with TRBD1 identical over 7 bases. This CDR3 is 14 amino acids long. Germline V gene lookup returns CDR1 SNHLY and CDR2 FYNNEI. Trimming cost V 3 bases and J 4 bases; bases outside gene matches: 5. The CDR3 spells CASSEEQGVTEAFF. The CDR3 bases are TGTGCCAGCAGTGAGGAGCAGGGGGTCACTGAAGCTTTCTTT.

The chain has TRBV27 and TRBJ2-1; 13 nucleotides agree with TRBD2. This CDR3 region has 18 residues. After removal of 7 bases from V and 8 bases from J, the junction contained 17 bases not matched to a gene. Germline V CDR1 and CDR2: MNHEY, SMNVEV (reference sequence). The CDR3, as DNA: TGTGCCAGCACCCTAGGACTAGCGGGAGTAGGGGACCGCCATGAGCAGTTCTTC. Its translation is CASTLGLAGVGDRHEQFF.

The rearrangement joins TRBV2 to TRBJ1-1; a weak D match, TRBD1 (5 bases). Per the germline V gene, CDR1 is SNHLY and CDR2 is FYNNEI. CDR3 length equals 14 residues. Trimming shortened V by 5 bases and J by 4 bases, and 14 bases separated the two germline ends. CDR3: CASSHGTPATEAFF. CDR3 nucleotides: TGTGCCAGCAGTCACGGGACCCCCGCCACTGAAGCTTTCTTT.

This clone was counted once. V gene TRBV9 combines with J gene TRBJ1-6, with D perhaps TRBD1 (6 bases). V lost 0 bases, J lost 11 bases, and 15 bases lay in between. The CDR3 spans 15 residues. Germline CDR1 is SGDLS and CDR2 is YYNGEE. The CDR3 sequence is CASSVGSGESTPLHF. The CDR3 DNA follows: TGTGCCAGCAGCGTAGGTTCAGGGGAGAGTACACCCCTCCACTTT.

V and J are TRBV6-5 and TRBJ2-1; 9 bases agree with TRBD1. The germline V gene encodes CDR1 MNHEY and CDR2 SVGAGI. This CDR3 region has 14 residues. Trimming at V came to 5 bases and at J to 6 bases, leaving 5 bases not matched to a gene. CDR3 in amino acids: CASSEDRGSNEQFF. DNA for the CDR3: TGTGCCAGCAGTGAGGACAGGGGTAGCAATGAGCAGTTCTTC.

The chain is built from TRBV4-3 and TRBJ1-4; D perhaps matches TRBD1 (5 bases). Germline V lookup: CDR1 LGHNA, CDR2 YSLEER. Trimming took off 0 bases at V and 10 bases at J, with 15 bases between the two ends. The CDR3 is 15 residues long. This chain's CDR3 is CASSQEVSGRGKLFF. CDR3 bases: TGCGCCAGCAGCCAAGAAGTGTCTGGGAGGGGAAAACTGTTTTTT.

The chain uses TRBV9 and TRBJ2-7; unclear D gene. With 0 bases removed from V and 2 bases from J, the gap between germline ends came to 9 bases. Per germline, CDR1 SGDLS and CDR2 YYNGEE. CDR3 length: 14 residues. In nucleotides, the CDR3 is TGTGCCAGCAGCGTAGACCTAGGGACCTACGAGCAGTACTTC. Amino acids: CASSVDLGTYEQYF.

This rearrangement joins TRBV2 to TRBJ2-3; 10 bases are shared with TRBD1. The trim removed 10 bases at V and 1 base at J, leaving 2 bases unmatched. Germline V gene sequence: CDR1 SNHLY, CDR2 FYNNEI. CDR3 length equals 13 residues. This CDR3 is CATGQGGTDTQYF. The CDR3 bases are TGTGCCACAGGACAGGGGGGCACAGATACGCAGTATTTT.

This clone was seen only a few times. This chain links TRBV30 with TRBJ2-3; 8 nucleotides match TRBD2. Germline V CDR1 and CDR2: GTSNPN, SVGIG (reference sequence). This CDR3 region has 16 residues. Unmatched junction bases numbered 11, after V lost 2 bases and J lost 4 bases. The CDR3 DNA is TGTGCCTGGAGTCCCTCCCGGTTAGCGGGACCAGATACGCAGTATTTT. Translated: CAWSPSRLAGPDTQYF.

The chain has TRBV7-2 and TRBJ2-7; D gene uncertain. V dropped 5 bases and J dropped 0 bases, with 2 bases sitting between them. This CDR3 has 11 amino acids. Germline CDR1 is SGHTA and CDR2 is FQGNSA. CDR3 sequence: CASSASYEQYF. The CDR3 DNA follows: TGTGCCAGCAGCGCCTCCTACGAGCAGTACTTC.

The CDR3 region is CASSPGGPQHF. CDR3 nucleotide sequence: TGTGCCAGCAGCCCCGGGGGTCCCCAGCATTTT. This chain connects TRBV6-1 to TRBJ1-5, with D perhaps TRBD1 (5 bases). V gave up 6 bases and J gave up 10 bases, with 10 bases separating them. The germline gives CDR1 MNHNS, CDR2 SASEGT. This CDR3 comprises 11 residues.

The chain carries TRBV4-2 and TRBJ1-2, with TRBD1 as a possible D gene (5 bases). The CDR3 runs to 16 residues. Germline assignment: CDR1 LGHNA and CDR2 YNFKEQ. Trimming stripped 5 bases from V and 2 bases from J, with 18 bases between. CDR3 bases: TGTGCCAGCAGCTACCGACAGCCCGCGTCGAACTATGGCTACACCTTC. It translates to CASSYRQPASNYGYTF.

The CDR3 protein is CASSQDLGEKLFF. The CDR3 nucleotides read TGTGCCAGCAGCCAAGACTTGGGTGAAAAACTGTTTTTT. The rearrangement links TRBV6-5 to TRBJ1-4, with D uncertain. V shed 6 bases and J shed 7 bases, with 12 bases lying between them. CDR3 length: 13 amino acids. From germline, CDR1 is MNHEY and CDR2 SVGAGI.

This chain joins TRBV7-2 and TRBJ1-1, with D unresolved. The CDR3 totals 14 residues. The germline V gene has CDR1 SGHTA and CDR2 FQGNSA. Trimming pared 1 base from V and 1 base from J, leaving 7 bases between. CDR3 region: CASSLGTGNTEAFF. The CDR3 region has the DNA TGTGCCAGCAGCTTAGGTACGGGGAACACTGAAGCTTTCTTT. The full variable domain, completed using reference TRBV7-2 and TRBJ1-1, is GAGVSQSPSNKVTEKGKDVELRCDPISGHTALYWYRQSLGQGLEFLIYFQGNSAPDKSGLPSDRFSAERTGGSVSTLTIQRTQQEDSAVYLCASSLGTGNTEAFFGQGTRLTVV.

This clone came up a few times. The chain has TRBV2 and TRBJ1-5; weak D call: TRBD1 (5 bases). This CDR3 contains 12 residues. Trimming pared 6 bases from V and 7 bases from J, leaving 10 bases between. The germline V gene has CDR1 SNHLY and CDR2 FYNNEI. The CDR3 nucleotides read TGTGCCAGCAGCCGGGACTCCCAGCCCCAGCATTTT. Its protein is CASSRDSQPQHF.

This sequence joins TRBV27 and TRBJ1-5; D unclear. CDR3 size: 13 residues. Trimming left V 3 bases short and J 9 bases short, with 12 bases between. Germline V lookup: CDR1 MNHEY, CDR2 SMNVEV (reference sequence). The CDR3 loop is CASSFDGLSPQHF. The DNA for the CDR3 is TGTGCCAGCAGTTTCGACGGCCTTTCGCCCCAGCATTTT.

The chain carries TRBV4-3 and TRBJ1-4; 7 bases are a match to TRBD1. The CDR3 spans 17 residues. Germline assignment: CDR1 LGHNA and CDR2 YSLEER. With 4 bases clipped from V and 13 bases from J, the junction kept 21 bases outside the gene matches. The CDR3 sequence is CASSRQLTGTAPVGLFF. DNA for the CDR3: TGCGCCAGCAGCCGACAGTTAACCGGGACAGCGCCAGTGGGACTGTTTTTT.

The sample holds one count of this clone. The J gene is TRBJ2-7, the V gene TRBV7-2; D gene ambiguous. Trimming left V 2 bases short and J 0 bases short, with 5 bases between. Germline-derived CDR1 and CDR2 are SGHTA and FQGNSA. This CDR3 has 13 residues. The CDR3 is CASSLSSSYEQYF. CDR3 in DNA: TGTGCCAGCAGCTTATCGAGCTCCTACGAGCAGTACTTC.

The DNA of the CDR3 is TGTGCCAGTAGTGGGAGACAGCCCCGATCGAACACCGGGGAGCTGTTTTTT. Encoded protein: CASSGRQPRSNTGELFF. This chain uses TRBV19 with TRBJ2-2; D is possibly TRBD1 or TRBD2 (5 bases each). Germline V CDR1 and CDR2: LNHDA, SQIVND (reference sequence). The CDR3 is 17 amino acids. V shed 5 bases and J shed 0 bases, with 16 bases lying between them.

V usage is TRBV18 and J usage is TRBJ1-1; D not certain. The CDR3 is 13 residues long. Looked up from germline, CDR1 is KGHSH and CDR2 is LQKENI. With 1 base removed from V and 1 base from J, the gap between germline ends came to 4 bases. Written as DNA, the CDR3 is TGTGCCAGCTCACCACAGAGGAACACTGAAGCTTTCTTT. Its translation: CASSPQRNTEAFF.

The chain links TRBV9 to TRBJ2-5, with 7 bases identical to TRBD1. The CDR3 contains 14 residues. After removal of 4 bases from V and 5 bases from J, the junction contained 8 bases not matched to a gene. Germline V gives CDR1 SGDLS, CDR2 YYNGEE. In DNA form, the CDR3 reads TGTGCCAGCAGCCCAGGGACAGAATTTGAGACCCAGTACTTC. Translation gives CASSPGTEFETQYF.

The genes are TRBV19 and TRBJ2-1; 12 bases align to TRBD1. The CDR3 length is 17 residues. The germline CDR1 and CDR2 sequences are LNHDA and SQIVND (reference sequence). J gave up 6 bases and V 5 bases, and 11 bases lay outside the gene matches. CDR3 loop: CASSRRDRGRGSNEQFF. Here the CDR3 DNA reads TGTGCCAGTAGTCGCCGGGACAGGGGGCGAGGATCCAATGAGCAGTTCTTC.